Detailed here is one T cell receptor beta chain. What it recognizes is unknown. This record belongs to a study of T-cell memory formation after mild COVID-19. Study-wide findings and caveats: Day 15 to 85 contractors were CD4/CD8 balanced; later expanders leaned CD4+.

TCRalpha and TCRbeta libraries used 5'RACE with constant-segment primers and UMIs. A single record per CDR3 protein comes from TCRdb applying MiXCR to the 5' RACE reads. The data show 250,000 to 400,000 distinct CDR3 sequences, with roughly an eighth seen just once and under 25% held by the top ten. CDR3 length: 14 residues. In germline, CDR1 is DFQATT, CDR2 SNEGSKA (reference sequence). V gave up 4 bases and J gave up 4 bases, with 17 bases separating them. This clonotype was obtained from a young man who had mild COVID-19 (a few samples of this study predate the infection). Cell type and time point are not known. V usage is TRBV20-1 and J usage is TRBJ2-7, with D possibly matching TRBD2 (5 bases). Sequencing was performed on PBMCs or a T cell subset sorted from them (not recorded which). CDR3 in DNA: TGCAGTGCTATGGTGGTCCGGGGAGATTACGAGCAGTACTTC. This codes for CSAMVVRGDYEQYF.